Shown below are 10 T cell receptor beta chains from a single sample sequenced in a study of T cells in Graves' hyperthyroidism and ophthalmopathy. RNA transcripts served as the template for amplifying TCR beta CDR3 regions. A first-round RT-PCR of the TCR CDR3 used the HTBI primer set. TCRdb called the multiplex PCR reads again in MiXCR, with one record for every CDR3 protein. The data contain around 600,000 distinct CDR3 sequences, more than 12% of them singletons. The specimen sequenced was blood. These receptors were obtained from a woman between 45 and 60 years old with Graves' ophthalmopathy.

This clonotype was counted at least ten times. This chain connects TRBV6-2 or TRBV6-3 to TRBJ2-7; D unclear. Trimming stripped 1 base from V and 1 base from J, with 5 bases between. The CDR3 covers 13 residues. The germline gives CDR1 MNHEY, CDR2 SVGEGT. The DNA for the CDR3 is TGTGCCAGCAGTTACTACGGATCCTACGAGCAGTACTTC. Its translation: CASSYYGSYEQYF.

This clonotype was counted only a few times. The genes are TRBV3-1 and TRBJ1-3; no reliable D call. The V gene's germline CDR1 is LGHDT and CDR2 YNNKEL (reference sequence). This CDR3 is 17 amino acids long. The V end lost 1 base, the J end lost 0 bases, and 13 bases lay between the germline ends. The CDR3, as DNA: TGTGCCAGCAGCCAAGGGATGAGTGGATTCTCTGGAAACACCATATATTTT. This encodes CASSQGMSGFSGNTIYF.

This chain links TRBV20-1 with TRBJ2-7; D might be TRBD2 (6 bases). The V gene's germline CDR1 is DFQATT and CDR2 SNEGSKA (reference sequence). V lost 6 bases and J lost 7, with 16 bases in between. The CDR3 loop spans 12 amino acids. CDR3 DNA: TGCAGTGCCCCGAGGACGGGGAGGGAGCAGTACTTC. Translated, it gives CSAPRTGREQYF.

CDR3 nucleotide sequence: TGTGCCAGCAGAATCCCCAGGGGGACTAGCGGGGCAGATACGCAGTATTTT. The encoded protein is CASRIPRGTSGADTQYF. The V gene is TRBV6-2 or TRBV6-3, the J gene TRBJ2-3, with TRBD2 matching over 13 bases. The CDR3 has 17 residues. Germline CDR1 MNHEY, CDR2 SVGEGT. With V trimmed by 6 bases and J by 4 bases, 10 bases remained unmatched.

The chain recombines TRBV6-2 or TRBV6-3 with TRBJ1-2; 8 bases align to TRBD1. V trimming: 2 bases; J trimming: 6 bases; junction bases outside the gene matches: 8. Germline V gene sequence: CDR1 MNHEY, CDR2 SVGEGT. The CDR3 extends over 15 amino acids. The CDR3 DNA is TGTGCCAGCAGTTACCCCCAACAGGGGGGCCATGGCTACACCTTC. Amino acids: CASSYPQQGGHGYTF.

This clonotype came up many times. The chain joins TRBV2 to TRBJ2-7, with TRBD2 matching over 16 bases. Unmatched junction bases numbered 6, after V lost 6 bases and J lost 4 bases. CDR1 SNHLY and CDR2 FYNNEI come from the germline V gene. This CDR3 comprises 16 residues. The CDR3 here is CASRKGTSGRVYEQYF. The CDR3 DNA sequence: TGTGCCAGCAGGAAAGGGACTAGCGGGAGGGTGTACGAGCAGTACTTC.

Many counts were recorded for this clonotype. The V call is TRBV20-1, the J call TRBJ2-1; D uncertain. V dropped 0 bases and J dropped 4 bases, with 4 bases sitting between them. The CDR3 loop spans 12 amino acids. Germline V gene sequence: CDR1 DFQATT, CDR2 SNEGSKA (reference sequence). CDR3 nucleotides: TGCAGTGCTAGAGAAGGATACAATGAGCAGTTCTTC. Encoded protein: CSAREGYNEQFF.

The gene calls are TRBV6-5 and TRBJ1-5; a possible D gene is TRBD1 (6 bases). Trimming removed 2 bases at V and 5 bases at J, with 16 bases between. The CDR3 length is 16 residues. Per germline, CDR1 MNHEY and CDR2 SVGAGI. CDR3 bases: TGTGCCAGCAGTTACCGGCCGAGGGGGATCCATCAGCCCCAGCATTTT. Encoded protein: CASSYRPRGIHQPQHF.

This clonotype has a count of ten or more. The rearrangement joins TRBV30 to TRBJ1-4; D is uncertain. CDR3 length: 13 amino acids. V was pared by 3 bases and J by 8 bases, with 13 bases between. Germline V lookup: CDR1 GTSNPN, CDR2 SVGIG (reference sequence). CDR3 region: CAWSPILGEKLFF. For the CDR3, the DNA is TGTGCCTGGAGCCCGATATTAGGGGAAAAACTGTTTTTT.

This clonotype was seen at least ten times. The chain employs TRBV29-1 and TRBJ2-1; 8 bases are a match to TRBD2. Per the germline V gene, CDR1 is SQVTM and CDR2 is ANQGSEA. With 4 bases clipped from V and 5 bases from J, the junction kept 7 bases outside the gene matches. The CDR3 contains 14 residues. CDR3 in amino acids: CSVGGLAGDNEQFF. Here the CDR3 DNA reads TGCAGCGTTGGTGGGCTAGCGGGTGACAATGAGCAGTTCTTC.